These 24 T cell receptor beta chains share one sample of origin, sequenced in a study of blood T cell repertoires in COVID-19. Profiled with immunoSEQ multiplex PCR; TCRdb holds only in-frame clones, not every one. The profile shows 200,000 to 250,000 clones, 80% of them singletons. The sequenced material came from PBMCs or T cells enriched from blood (not recorded which). The receptors come from a man in his thirties or forties with acute COVID-19.

V usage is TRBV6-1 and J usage is TRBJ1-5; possible D gene TRBD1, 5 bases. Germline CDR1 is MNHNS and CDR2 is SASEGT. V gave up 3 bases and J gave up 7 bases, with 13 bases separating them. This CDR3 is built from 14 residues. The DNA for the CDR3 is TGTGCCAGCAGTGACCGCGGGACTATGCAGCCCCAGCATTTT. It specifies CASSDRGTMQPQHF.

V usage is TRBV5-4 and J usage is TRBJ1-2; 7 bases fit TRBD1. Trimming removed 4 bases from V and 7 bases from J; junction bases left unmatched: 7. Germline V gives CDR1 SGHNT, CDR2 YYREEE (reference sequence). This CDR3 contains 13 residues. The CDR3 bases are TGTGCCAGCAGCCCGACAGGGACTGGTGGCTACACCTTC. This sequence encodes CASSPTGTGGYTF.

The CDR3 region is CASSRWAGGLTETQYF. CDR3 coding DNA: TGTGCCAGCAGCCGCTGGGCGGGGGGGCTAACGGAGACCCAGTACTTC. The chain links TRBV9 to TRBJ2-5, with 9 nucleotides matching TRBD2. CDR1 SGDLS and CDR2 YYNGEE come from the germline V gene. The CDR3 spans 16 residues. V lost 4 bases to trimming and J lost 5 bases; unmatched junction nucleotides: 12.

The rearrangement uses TRBV15 and TRBJ1-1; no reliable D call. Per germline, CDR1 LNHNV and CDR2 YYDKDF (reference sequence). The V gene lost 8 bases and the J gene lost 0 bases, with 13 bases spanning the gap. This CDR3 comprises 14 residues. CDR3 nucleotide sequence: TGTGCCACCTCCCAGTACACCATGAACACTGAAGCTTTCTTT. As protein: CATSQYTMNTEAFF.

As concerns this clone: This same CDR3 is encoded by further DNA sequences in the sample. The V gene is TRBV5-4, the J gene TRBJ2-5; D may be TRBD1 (5 bases). This CDR3 region has 13 residues. The germline V and J ends were trimmed by 1 base and 1 base, with 5 bases remaining between them. Germline CDR1 and CDR2: SGHNT and YYREEE (reference sequence). The CDR3 reads CASSLQGQETQYF. The CDR3 DNA reads TGTGCCAGCAGCTTGCAGGGCCAAGAGACCCAGTACTTC. The entire variable domain, with the rest obtained from reference TRBV5-4 and TRBJ2-5, is as follows: ETGVTQSPTHLIKTRGQQVTLRCSSQSGHNTVSWYQQALGQGPQFIFQYYREEENGRGNFPPRFSGLQFPNYSSELNVNALELDDSALYLCASSLQGQETQYFGPGTRLLVL.

This chain connects TRBV6-5 to TRBJ2-7, with D possibly matching TRBD1 (5 bases). The V end was cut by 5 bases, the J end by 0 bases, with 14 bases between. Germline V gene data show CDR1 as MNHEY and CDR2 as SVGAGI. The CDR3 extends over 15 amino acids. The CDR3 DNA sequence: TGTGCCAGCAGTCTTAAAGGGGCTTCCTCCTACGAGCAGTACTTC. It specifies CASSLKGASSYEQYF.

The chain carries TRBV19 and TRBJ1-1; the D gene is possibly TRBD1 (5 bases). Deletions cut 5 bases from V and 4 bases from J, with 20 bases between. The CDR3 sequence is 16 residues long. The germline V gene encodes CDR1 LNHDA and CDR2 SQIVND (reference sequence). CDR3 protein: CASSPKSGLWTTEAFF. DNA of the CDR3: TGTGCCAGTAGTCCTAAGTCAGGGCTTTGGACCACTGAAGCTTTCTTT.

This clone has a handful of counts. This chain connects TRBV7-3 to TRBJ2-7, with 9 bases fitting TRBD1. Germline V gene sequence: CDR1 SGHTA, CDR2 FQGTGA. V trimming: 2 bases; J trimming: 4 bases; junction bases outside the gene matches: 6. The CDR3 loop spans 15 amino acids. As DNA, the CDR3 is TGTGCCAGCAGCTTAGGGGACAGGGAAGGATACGAGCAGTACTTC. It yields the protein CASSLGDREGYEQYF.

This chain links TRBV7-2 with TRBJ2-5; no definite D call. The CDR3 consists of 13 residues. Germline values: CDR1 SGHTA, CDR2 FQGNSA. Trimming pared 5 bases from V and 2 bases from J, leaving 9 bases between. CDR3 in amino acids: CASSAFSQETQYF. The CDR3 DNA reads as TGTGCCAGCAGCGCTTTCAGTCAAGAGACCCAGTACTTC.

The chain has TRBV12-3 or TRBV12-4 and TRBJ2-7; TRBD2 aligns across 7 bases. With 6 bases clipped from V and 11 bases from J, the junction kept 7 bases outside the gene matches. This CDR3 contains 11 residues. CDR3 amino acids: CASSRGDGEYF. The CDR3 DNA reads TGTGCCAGCAGCCGGGGGGACGGGGAGTACTTC.

The chain is built from TRBV5-6 and TRBJ2-1, with D tentatively TRBD2 (6 bases). Germline V gene data show CDR1 as SGHDT and CDR2 as YYEEEE. CDR3 length: 17 residues. Trimming cost V 0 bases and J 1 base, with 14 bases left between them. The CDR3 coding sequence is TGTGCCAGCAGCTTGGCCGGGGGACGTAATTCCTACAATGAGCAGTTCTTC. Its protein is CASSLAGGRNSYNEQFF. The full variable domain, rest sourced from reference TRBV5-6 and TRBJ2-1, is DAGVTQSPTHLIKTRGQQVTLRCSPKSGHDTVSWYQQALGQGPQFIFQYYEEEERQRGNFPDRFSGHQFPNYSSELNVNALLLGDSALYLCASSLAGGRNSYNEQFFGPGTRLTVL.

J is TRBJ1-6 and V is TRBV14; D perhaps matches TRBD1 (5 bases). Germline V gene sequence: CDR1 SGHDN, CDR2 FVKESK. The CDR3 extends over 15 amino acids. V was shortened by 4 bases and J by 6 bases, with 13 bases between the two germline ends. The CDR3 here is CASSRLDSTNSPLHF. The CDR3 region has the DNA TGTGCCAGCAGCCGCCTCGACAGTACTAATTCACCCCTCCACTTT.

The rearrangement uses TRBV18 and TRBJ1-3; D is unresolved. The CDR3 loop spans 15 amino acids. The germline gives CDR1 KGHSH, CDR2 LQKENI. V lost 3 bases to trimming and J lost 0 bases, with 9 bases between them. CDR3 residues: CASSPLGSSGNTIYF. The CDR3 DNA sequence: TGTGCCAGCTCACCTTTGGGGAGCTCTGGAAACACCATATATTTT.

V gene TRBV30 combines with J gene TRBJ1-2, with 8 nucleotides matching TRBD1. The germline CDR1 and CDR2 sequences are GTSNPN and SVGIG (reference sequence). V was clipped by 3 bases and J by 8 bases; unmatched bases: 2. The CDR3 has 11 amino acids. CDR3 DNA sequence: TGTGCCTGGAGAGACAGGGGCGGCTACACCTTC. Its protein product is CAWRDRGGYTF.

V gene TRBV6-1 combines with J gene TRBJ1-2, with D unclear. Germline V gene lookup returns CDR1 MNHNS and CDR2 SASEGT. CDR3 length equals 13 residues. The V gene lost 1 base and the J gene lost 7 bases, with 10 bases spanning the gap. Here the CDR3 reads CASSEVEFRGYTF. In DNA, the CDR3 is TGTGCCAGCAGTGAAGTGGAGTTCCGTGGCTACACCTTC.

Notes on this clone: Within the sample, other DNA sequences also encode this same CDR3. J is TRBJ1-1 and V is TRBV9; D perhaps matches TRBD1 (5 bases). Deletions cut 0 bases from V and 1 base from J, with 10 bases between. CDR1 and CDR2 (germline): SGDLS, YYNGEE. The CDR3 runs 15 residues. The CDR3 DNA sequence: TGTGCCAGCAGCGTAGTAGGGGCCGGGAACACTGAAGCTTTCTTT. Encoded protein: CASSVVGAGNTEAFF.

This clone was counted between two and nine times. The J gene is TRBJ1-6, the V gene TRBV6-7; D is perhaps TRBD1 (5 bases). TRBV6-7 is an ORF, and what it does is uncertain. The V end was cut by 8 bases, the J end by 0 bases, with 17 bases between. This CDR3 is built from 17 residues. CDR3 protein: CASCGGKSLSYNSPLHF. The DNA for the CDR3 is TGTGCCAGCTGCGGGGGAAAATCGCTCTCCTATAATTCACCCCTCCACTTT.

This clone was recorded once. The V call is TRBV28, the J call TRBJ1-1; D remains unclear. The CDR3 loop spans 14 amino acids. Trimming took off 7 bases at V and 7 bases at J, with 19 bases between the two ends. The germline V gene has CDR1 MDHEN and CDR2 SYDVKM. The CDR3 region is CASTSGGPIGEAFF. DNA for the CDR3: TGTGCCAGCACCTCCGGAGGGCCGATCGGTGAAGCTTTCTTT.

The V gene is TRBV5-1, the J gene TRBJ2-2, with TRBD1 as a possible D gene (5 bases). The CDR3 spans 16 residues. Between the trimmed V and J ends, which lost 4 bases and 4 bases, there was a span of 17 bases. Looked up from germline, CDR1 is SGHRS and CDR2 is YFSETQ. The CDR3 loop is CASSQSGRASTGELFF. CDR3 in DNA: TGCGCCAGCAGCCAGTCGGGCAGGGCCAGCACCGGGGAGCTGTTTTTT.

The chain uses TRBV6-5 and TRBJ1-6, with 7 bases identical to TRBD1. V was clipped by 6 bases and J by 8 bases; unmatched bases: 7. The length of the CDR3 is 14 residues. Germline CDR1 is MNHEY and CDR2 is SVGAGI. CDR3 in DNA: TGTGCCAGCAGCGCTGACAGGGCGCATTCACCCCTCCACTTT. Translation: CASSADRAHSPLHF.

The gene calls are TRBV19 and TRBJ2-7; 8 bases are shared with TRBD1. The germline V gene encodes CDR1 LNHDA and CDR2 SQIVND (reference sequence). V gave up 5 bases and J gave up 5 bases; unmatched junction bases: 8. The CDR3 runs to 14 residues. The CDR3 loop is CASSPAQGGNEQYF. CDR3 coding DNA: TGTGCCAGTAGTCCCGCACAGGGGGGCAACGAGCAGTACTTC.

The chain is built from TRBV7-2 and TRBJ1-5, with 7 bases that match TRBD1. From germline, CDR1 is SGHTA and CDR2 FQGNSA. CDR3 length: 15 amino acids. V dropped 4 bases and J dropped 7; count of bases not matched to a gene: 10. The CDR3 here is CASSSVQGRGQPQHF. In nucleotides, the CDR3 is TGTGCCAGCAGCTCCGTACAGGGGCGAGGCCAGCCCCAGCATTTT.

The chain uses TRBV9 and TRBJ2-5; tentatively, D is TRBD2 (7 bases). The CDR3 length is 15 residues. Per germline, CDR1 SGDLS and CDR2 YYNGEE. Trimming removed 0 bases from V and 5 bases from J, with 14 bases in between. The CDR3 sequence: CASSVVGGAPETQYF. CDR3 bases: TGTGCCAGCAGCGTAGTGGGGGGGGCCCCGGAGACCCAGTACTTC. The full variable domain, rest sourced from reference TRBV9 and TRBJ2-5, is DSGVTQTPKHLITATGQRVTLRCSPRSGDLSVYWYQQSLDQGLQFLIQYYNGEERAKGNILERFSAQQFPDLHSELNLSSLELGDSALYFCASSVVGGAPETQYFGPGTRLLVL.

Only one count was recorded for this clone. V gene TRBV2 combines with J gene TRBJ1-2; 9 nucleotides agree with TRBD1. V shed 6 bases, J shed 8 bases, and the junction held 10 bases outside the gene matches. The CDR3 totals 14 residues. The germline gives CDR1 SNHLY, CDR2 FYNNEI. Written as DNA, the CDR3 is TGTGCCAGCAGGGCCTTGGACAGGGGCGAGGGCTACACCTTC. Translation: CASRALDRGEGYTF. The entire variable domain, with the rest obtained from reference TRBV2 and TRBJ1-2, is as follows: EPEVTQTPSHQVTQMGQEVILRCVPISNHLYFYWYRQILGQKVEFLVSFYNNEISEKSEIFDDQFSVERPDGSNFTLKIRSTKLEDSAMYFCASRALDRGEGYTFGSGTRLTVV.